The source of this T cell receptor beta chain is a study of T cell clonotyping in hematopoietic cell transplantation. For the study at large: Recipient samples before transplant were obtained post-cytoreduction.

Germline loops: CDR1 MNHNY, CDR2 SVGAGI (reference sequence). Trimming left V 10 bases short and J 5 bases short, with 11 bases between. This CDR3 has 11 residues. The data were produced by immunoSEQ multiplex PCR, yet TCRdb's version contains in-frame clones alone and is incomplete. The table lists approximately 80,000 clones, 90% to 97% of them singletons. Notes on this clone: Its antigen is currently unknown.

As to time point: recipient sample about 28 days before transplant, after cytoreduction. Notes on the study in general: Higher Inverse Simpson Index values in graft donor and pretransplant recipient predicted broader posttransplant TCR diversity.

This material consisted of peripheral blood mononuclear cells, taken before stem cell transplant. The sequence was collected from a woman aged 45-60 years with acute myeloid leukemia. Some clones in this sample may be carry-over from other donors' samples. The chain uses TRBV6-6 and TRBJ1-2; the D is unclear. CDR3 DNA sequence: TGTGCCACATCGTCCAGTTATGGCTACACCTTC. Amino acids: CATSSSYGYTF.